The clone carrying this T cell receptor beta chain has only a few counts. The antigen is not known. This specimen belongs to a study of T cells after yellow fever vaccination. The study, taken as a whole, reports: Just a small share of clonotypes turned up in the CD4 compartment as well as the CD8 compartment. Reappearing after the booster were most of the clones from primary vaccination (less than 98% CD4, 88% CD8).

V lost 5 bases and J 6 bases, leaving 21 bases between the germline ends. In germline, CDR1 is MNHNY, CDR2 SVGAGI (reference sequence). This CDR3 is built from 16 residues. TCRdb reanalysed the 5' RACE reads using MiXCR and keeps one entry per CDR3 protein. The repertoire has 150,000 to 200,000 distinct CDR3 sequences, approximately 10% of them found once; the top ten carry 36%. The rearrangement uses TRBV6-6 and TRBJ2-3; tentative D call: TRBD2 (6 bases). This receptor was taken from a man in his late teens or twenties who received the YFV17D yellow fever vaccine. Specimen: CD8+ T cells sorted from PBMCs, collected 15 days after the yellow fever booster vaccination. CDR3 in amino acids: CASSPRDSTIFDTQYF. CDR3 nucleotide sequence: TGTGCCAGCAGTCCCCGGGACTCGACGATCTTCGATACGCAGTATTTT.